These 8 T cell receptor beta chains were sequenced from one sample in a study of blood T cells in healthy people across ages. Sample-barcoded 5' priming and a J-beta primer mix drove a second PCR of about 6 to 12 cycles. TCRdb reprocessed the 5' RACE reads with MiXCR, giving one entry per CDR3 protein. The sample lists hundreds of thousands of distinct CDR3 sequences, under 35% occurring once. Sequencing used blood. The receptors here all came from a woman of 80 years or more in good health.

CDR3 sequence: CASSQESRGTNEKLFF. The CDR3 DNA sequence: TGTGCCAGCAGCCAAGAGTCCCGGGGAACTAATGAAAAACTGTTTTTT. J is TRBJ1-4 and V is TRBV4-2; D uncertain. Trimming shortened V by 0 bases and J by 1 base, and 9 bases separated the two germline ends. The CDR3 has 16 amino acids. Looked up from germline, CDR1 is LGHNA and CDR2 is YNFKEQ.

This clonotype was seen many times. V usage is TRBV7-2 and J usage is TRBJ2-5; 12 bases are shared with TRBD2. The CDR3 is made up of 16 amino acids. Germline CDR1 is SGHTA and CDR2 is FQGNSA. With 5 bases clipped from V and 4 bases from J, the junction kept 8 bases outside the gene matches. The CDR3 sequence: CASSPLAGGPGETQYF. The CDR3 DNA is TGTGCCAGCAGCCCGCTAGCGGGGGGGCCGGGAGAGACCCAGTACTTC.

A note on this clonotype: This may arise from a read error, as a much more abundant clone is one base away. The J gene is TRBJ1-5, the V gene TRBV7-2, with TRBD1 matching over 7 bases. The ends lost 10 bases at V and 5 bases at J; junction bases unmatched: 8. CDR1 is SGHTA and CDR2 is FQGNSA in the germline V gene. This CDR3 has 13 residues. The CDR3 DNA sequence: TGTGCCAACAGATTTACAGGGGATCAGCCCCAGCATTTT. Protein sequence: CANRFTGDQPQHF.

This clonotype was counted at least ten times. The V call is TRBV7-2, the J call TRBJ2-7, with D perhaps assigned TRBD1 or TRBD2 (5 bases each). V lost 5 bases and J 0 bases, leaving 17 bases between the germline ends. Germline assignment: CDR1 SGHTA and CDR2 FQGNSA. The CDR3 contains 16 residues. CDR3 coding DNA: TGTGCCAGCAGCCCCAGAGGGGTGCGTAGCTCCTACGAGCAGTACTTC. This encodes CASSPRGVRSSYEQYF.

Concerning this clonotype: Sequence at one end of the junction differs from germline and may be a read error. The rearrangement uses TRBV6-5 and TRBJ2-1; 10 bases align to TRBD2. CDR1 and CDR2 (germline): MNHEY, SVGAGI. The CDR3 is made up of 15 amino acids. CDR3 coding DNA: TGTGCCAGCAGCCTTAGCGGGGGGCTTTACAATGAGCAGTTATTC. Its protein product is CASSLSGGLYNEQLF.

This clonotype was counted a few times. In DNA, the CDR3 is TGTGCCAGCAGCCTAGGACAGGGGAGGTACGATGAGCAGTTCTTC. The encoded protein is CASSLGQGRYDEQFF. This rearrangement joins TRBV7-2 to TRBJ2-1; TRBD1 matches at 9 bases. V trimming: 5 bases; J trimming: 8 bases; junction bases outside the gene matches: 10. Looked up from germline, CDR1 is SGHTA and CDR2 is FQGNSA. CDR3 length equals 15 residues.

This chain links TRBV30 with TRBJ2-7; 7 bases align to TRBD1. Germline V gene sequence: CDR1 GTSNPN, CDR2 SVGIG (reference sequence). This CDR3 has 12 residues. The junction had 6 bases not matched to a gene; V was cut back by 6 bases and J by 4 bases. CDR3 residues: CACGTENYEQYF. CDR3 DNA sequence: TGTGCCTGCGGGACAGAGAATTACGAGCAGTACTTC.

This clonotype has at least ten counts. This rearrangement joins TRBV5-1 to TRBJ2-3; weak D call: TRBD2 (5 bases). Trimming left V 2 bases short and J 1 base short, with 11 bases between. The CDR3 runs 15 residues. Germline V gene data show CDR1 as SGHRS and CDR2 as YFSETQ. The DNA of the CDR3 is TGCGCCAGCAGCTTAACAGCGGTGGGCACAGATACGCAGTATTTT. Protein product: CASSLTAVGTDTQYF.